Listed here are 19 T cell receptor beta chains from one sample, sequenced in a study of human T cells and chemical hapten exposure. TCRdb reprocessed the RACE reads via MiXCR and lists one record per CDR3 protein. The sample has around 75,000 distinct CDR3 sequences, roughly 12% seen once. Time point denoted: patch test 1, 2 weeks after DPC sensitization. This sample's treatment: therapeutic diphenylcyclopropenone sensitization with weekly scalp DPC. Source: whole blood, taken in connection with sensitization to the hapten diphenylcyclopropenone (DPC). The origin of the receptors is a woman aged 60 to 75 with alopecia areata. Some clones in this sample may be carry-over from other donors' samples.

This clonotype has more than one count but fewer than ten. The CDR3 sequence is CASSGAGSYNSPLHF. CDR3 DNA sequence: TGTGCCAGCAGCGGGGCAGGATCCTATAATTCACCCCTCCACTTT. The rearrangement uses TRBV6-6 and TRBJ1-6, with TRBD1 as a possible D gene (5 bases). Germline CDR1 is MNHNY and CDR2 is SVGAGI (reference sequence). The CDR3 is 15 residues long. V dropped 6 bases and J dropped 1 base, with 10 bases sitting between them.

This chain joins TRBV7-6 and TRBJ1-1; possible D gene TRBD1, 5 bases. This CDR3 has 15 residues. Deletions cut 3 bases from V and 4 bases from J, with 15 bases between. The V gene's germline CDR1 is SGHVS and CDR2 FNYEAQ. CDR3 amino acids: CASSFSTRDGTEAFF. DNA of the CDR3: TGTGCCAGCAGCTTCAGTACCCGGGACGGCACTGAAGCTTTCTTT. Variable domain in full (rest from reference TRBV7-6 and TRBJ1-1): GAGVSQSPRYKVTKRGQDVALRCDPISGHVSLYWYRQALGQGPEFLTYFNYEAQQDKSGLPNDRFSAERPEGSISTLTIQRTEQRDSAMYRCASSFSTRDGTEAFFGQGTRLTVV.

This clonotype was detected many times. The rearrangement links TRBV5-8 to TRBJ1-1; TRBD1 might be the D (6 bases). CDR1 and CDR2 from the germline V gene are SGHTS and YDEGEE. The CDR3 runs to 16 residues. The V gene lost 1 base and the J gene lost 0 bases, with 13 bases spanning the gap. CDR3 amino acids: CASSLQGIVMNTEAFF. CDR3 sequence (DNA): TGTGCCAGCAGCTTGCAGGGGATCGTGATGAACACTGAAGCTTTCTTT.

This clonotype was seen a few times. The chain has TRBV3-1 and TRBJ1-2; TRBD1 aligns across 7 bases. The CDR3 spans 14 residues. From germline, CDR1 is LGHDT and CDR2 YNNKEL (reference sequence). The ends lost 6 bases at V and 8 bases at J; junction bases unmatched: 12. CDR3 bases: TGTGCCAGCAGTGCCGACGACAGGGATTTCGGCTACACCTTC. Translating it yields CASSADDRDFGYTF.

This clonotype was seen only a few times. V usage is TRBV6-4 and J usage is TRBJ2-7, with 10 bases matching TRBD1. Unmatched junction bases numbered 8, after V lost 6 bases and J lost 3 bases. This CDR3 is 15 amino acids long. Germline-derived CDR1 and CDR2 are MRHNA and SNTAGT. For the CDR3, the DNA is TGTGCCAGCAGCAGGGATGGACAGGGGGGCTACGAGCAGTACTTC. Protein: CASSRDGQGGYEQYF.

This chain connects TRBV10-3 to TRBJ1-1; tentative D call: TRBD1 (6 bases). This CDR3 spans 13 amino acids. V lost 6 bases and J 1 base, leaving 9 bases between the germline ends. The germline CDR1 and CDR2 sequences are ENHRY and SYGVKD. For the CDR3, the DNA is TGTGCCATCAGGGGCAGGGGGAACACTGAAGCTTTCTTT. As protein: CAIRGRGNTEAFF.

This clonotype was seen a handful of times. The V and J genes are TRBV2 and TRBJ1-1, with D perhaps matching TRBD1 (6 bases). The CDR3 runs to 15 residues. Germline lookup yields CDR1 SNHLY and CDR2 FYNNEI. V was clipped by 2 bases and J by 0 bases, with 10 bases between them. CDR3 DNA: TGTGCCAGCAGTGAACGGGGACAAATGAACACTGAAGCTTTCTTT. Translated: CASSERGQMNTEAFF.

This clonotype was seen repeatedly, ten times or more. The rearrangement uses TRBV7-8 and TRBJ1-6; tentative D call: TRBD1 (6 bases). Germline CDR1 SGHVS, CDR2 FQNEAQ. This CDR3 comprises 15 residues. V lost 1 base, J lost 12 bases, and 16 bases lay in between. This CDR3 is CASSLGPTGMEPLHF. The CDR3 bases are TGTGCCAGCAGCTTAGGGCCAACAGGGATGGAACCCCTCCACTTT.

This clonotype was detected many times. The chain links TRBV7-3 to TRBJ1-2; 9 bases align to TRBD1. Looked up from germline, CDR1 is SGHTA and CDR2 is FQGTGA. The CDR3 sequence is 15 residues long. The V gene end was trimmed by 2 bases and the J gene end by 4 bases; junction bases not matched to a gene: 5. The CDR3: CASSLAGTGPYGYTF. The CDR3 DNA is TGTGCCAGCAGCTTAGCCGGGACAGGGCCCTATGGCTACACCTTC.

This clonotype showed up just a few times. This chain connects TRBV20-1 to TRBJ1-5; maybe TRBD1 (6 bases). Germline CDR1 and CDR2: DFQATT and SNEGSKA (reference sequence). This CDR3 region has 14 residues. The V end lost 3 bases, the J end lost 6 bases, and 15 bases lay between the germline ends. The DNA for the CDR3 is TGCAGTGCTAGGAGGGGGGAGGTGGCTCAGCCCCAGCATTTT. It translates to CSARRGEVAQPQHF.

The chain employs TRBV18 and TRBJ1-5; 10 positions agree with TRBD1. The CDR3 spans 14 residues. V lost 2 bases, J lost 9 bases, and 4 bases stayed unmatched. Germline V lookup: CDR1 KGHSH, CDR2 LQKENI. The CDR3 spells CASSPGTGVLPQHF. CDR3 nucleotides: TGTGCCAGCTCACCAGGGACAGGGGTGCTGCCCCAGCATTTT.

This clonotype showed up many times. This chain joins TRBV15 and TRBJ1-5; 8 nucleotides match TRBD1. The CDR3 runs 16 residues. Trimming took 0 bases from V and 6 from J; bases not matched to a gene: 7. Germline CDR1 LNHNV, CDR2 YYDKDF (reference sequence). CDR3 protein: CATSRDGQGGGQPQHF. In DNA, the CDR3 is TGTGCCACCAGCAGAGATGGACAGGGAGGCGGTCAGCCCCAGCATTTT.

This clonotype was recorded many times. This chain connects TRBV4-1 to TRBJ2-1; a possible D gene is TRBD1 (5 bases). Between the trimmed V and J ends, which lost 3 bases and 7 bases, there was a span of 10 bases. CDR3 length equals 13 residues. Germline V lookup: CDR1 MGHRA, CDR2 YSYEKL. The CDR3 is CASSHPAGNEQFF. The CDR3, as DNA: TGCGCCAGCAGCCACCCGGCAGGGAATGAGCAGTTCTTC.

This clonotype was counted between two and nine times. The chain recombines TRBV10-3 with TRBJ2-3; 7 nucleotides agree with TRBD2. With V trimmed by 6 bases and J by 2 bases, 8 bases remained unmatched. CDR1 and CDR2 from the germline V gene are ENHRY and SYGVKD. This CDR3 is 15 amino acids long. The CDR3 DNA sequence: TGTGCCATCAGCTCACCCCGGGACTACACAGATACGCAGTATTTT. Protein product: CAISSPRDYTDTQYF.

This clonotype was seen at least ten times. The CDR3, as DNA: TGTGCCAGCAGCTTAGATTTGGGCAGCTACGAGCAGTACTTC. Its translation: CASSLDLGSYEQYF. This chain uses TRBV7-6 with TRBJ2-7; no clear D gene. The CDR3 covers 14 residues. From germline, CDR1 is SGHVS and CDR2 FNYEAQ. The germline V and J ends were trimmed by 1 base and 3 bases, with 10 bases remaining between them.

The table lists this clonotype with many counts. This rearrangement joins TRBV29-1 to TRBJ2-1; D is perhaps TRBD2 (6 bases). CDR3 length: 14 residues. Germline V gene lookup returns CDR1 SQVTM and CDR2 ANQGSEA. Trimming shortened V by 7 bases and J by 5 bases, and 18 bases separated the two germline ends. The CDR3, as DNA: TGCAGCGGGGAGGTGTCGCCTGACAACAATGAGCAGTTCTTC. It specifies CSGEVSPDNNEQFF.

This clonotype was detected many times. The genes are TRBV20-1 and TRBJ2-1; no reliable D call. V gave up 0 bases and J gave up 6 bases, with 12 bases separating them. The CDR3 spans 14 residues. Germline CDR1 reads DFQATT; CDR2 reads SNEGSKA (reference sequence). The CDR3 DNA follows: TGCAGTGCTAGAGAGGGGTATAGATTCAATGAGCAGTTCTTC. Translation: CSAREGYRFNEQFF.

V is TRBV7-2 and J is TRBJ2-1, with D hard to call. From germline, CDR1 is SGHTA and CDR2 FQGNSA. This CDR3 has 14 residues. V gave up 2 bases and J gave up 3 bases, with 8 bases separating them. The CDR3 sequence: CASSLRQNYNEQFF. CDR3 coding DNA: TGTGCCAGCAGCTTACGCCAAAACTACAATGAGCAGTTCTTC.

This clonotype showed up many times. The chain has TRBV7-9 and TRBJ1-4; D is ambiguous. V was trimmed by 5 bases and J by 0 bases, leaving 7 bases between them. The V gene's germline CDR1 is SEHNR and CDR2 FQNEAQ (reference sequence). The CDR3 covers 14 residues. The CDR3 is CASSPSTTNEKLFF. As DNA, the CDR3 is TGTGCCAGCAGCCCCAGCACAACTAATGAAAAACTGTTTTTT.